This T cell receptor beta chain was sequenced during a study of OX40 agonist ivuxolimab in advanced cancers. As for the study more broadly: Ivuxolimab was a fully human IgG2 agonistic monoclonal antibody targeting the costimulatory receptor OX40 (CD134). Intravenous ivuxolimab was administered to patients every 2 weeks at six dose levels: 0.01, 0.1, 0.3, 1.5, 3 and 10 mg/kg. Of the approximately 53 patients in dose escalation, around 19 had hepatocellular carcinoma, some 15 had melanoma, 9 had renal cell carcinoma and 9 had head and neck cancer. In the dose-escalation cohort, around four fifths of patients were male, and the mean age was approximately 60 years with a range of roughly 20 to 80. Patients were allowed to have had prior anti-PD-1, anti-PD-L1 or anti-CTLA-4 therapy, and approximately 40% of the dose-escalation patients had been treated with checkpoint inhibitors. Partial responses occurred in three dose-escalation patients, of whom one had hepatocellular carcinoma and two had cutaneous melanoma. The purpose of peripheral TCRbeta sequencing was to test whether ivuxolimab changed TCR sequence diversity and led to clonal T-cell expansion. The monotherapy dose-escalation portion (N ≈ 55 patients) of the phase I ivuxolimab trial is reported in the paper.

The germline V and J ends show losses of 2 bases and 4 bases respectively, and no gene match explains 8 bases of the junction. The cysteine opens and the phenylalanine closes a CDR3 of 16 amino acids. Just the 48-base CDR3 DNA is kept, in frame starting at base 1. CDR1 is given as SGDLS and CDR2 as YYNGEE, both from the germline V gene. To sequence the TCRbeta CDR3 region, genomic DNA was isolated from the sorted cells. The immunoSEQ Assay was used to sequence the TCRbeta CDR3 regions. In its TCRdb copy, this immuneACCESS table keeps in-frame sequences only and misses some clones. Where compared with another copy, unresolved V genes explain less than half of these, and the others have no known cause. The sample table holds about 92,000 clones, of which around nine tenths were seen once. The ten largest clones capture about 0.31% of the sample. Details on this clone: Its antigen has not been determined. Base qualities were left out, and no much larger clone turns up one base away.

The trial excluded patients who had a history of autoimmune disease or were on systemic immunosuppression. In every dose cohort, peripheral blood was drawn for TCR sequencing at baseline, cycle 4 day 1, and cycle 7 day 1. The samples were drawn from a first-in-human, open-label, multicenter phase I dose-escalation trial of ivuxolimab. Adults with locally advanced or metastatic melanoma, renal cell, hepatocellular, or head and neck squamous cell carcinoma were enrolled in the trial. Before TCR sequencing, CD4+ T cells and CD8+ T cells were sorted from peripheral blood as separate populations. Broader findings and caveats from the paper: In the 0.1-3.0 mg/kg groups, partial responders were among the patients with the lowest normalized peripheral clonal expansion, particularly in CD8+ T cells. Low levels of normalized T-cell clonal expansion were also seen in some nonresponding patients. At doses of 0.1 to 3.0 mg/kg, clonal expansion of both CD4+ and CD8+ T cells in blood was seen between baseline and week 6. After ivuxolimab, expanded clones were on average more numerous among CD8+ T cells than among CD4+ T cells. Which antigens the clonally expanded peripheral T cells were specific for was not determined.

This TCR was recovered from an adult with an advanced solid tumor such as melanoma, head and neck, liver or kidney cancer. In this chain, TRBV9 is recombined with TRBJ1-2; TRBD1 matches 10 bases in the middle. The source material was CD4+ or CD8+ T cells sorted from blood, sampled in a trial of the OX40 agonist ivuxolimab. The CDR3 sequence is CASSVGPGQGIYGYTF. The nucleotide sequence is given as TGTGCCAGCAGCGTGGGGCCGGGACAGGGGATCTATGGCTACACCTTC.